These 20 T cell receptor beta chains share one sample of origin, sequenced in a study of blood T cell repertoires in COVID-19. Profiling relied on immunoSEQ multiplex PCR, and the TCRdb table lists in-frame clones only, not all of them. Of under 300,000 clones in the sample, roughly 83% are singletons; the top ten hold 12%. The source material was peripheral blood. The source is a man aged 80 or over with acute or convalescent COVID-19.

The CDR3 loop is CASSQDTAGSSYNEQFF. The CDR3 region has the DNA TGCGCCAGCAGCCAAGATACAGCGGGAAGCTCCTACAATGAGCAGTTCTTC. The rearrangement joins TRBV4-3 to TRBJ2-1; 7 positions match TRBD2. V gave up 0 bases and J gave up 0 bases; unmatched junction bases: 5. The length of the CDR3 is 17 residues. CDR1 is LGHNA, CDR2 YSLEER, per germline.

The chain carries TRBV19 and TRBJ2-3; D is perhaps TRBD1 (6 bases). The CDR3 totals 12 residues. Germline lookup yields CDR1 LNHDA and CDR2 SQIVND (reference sequence). V lost 7 bases and J 8 bases, leaving 13 bases between the germline ends. The DNA of the CDR3 is TGTGCCAGTAATACAGGGATGGGTACGCAGTATTTT. It yields the protein CASNTGMGTQYF. Full variable domain (remainder filled in from reference TRBV19 and TRBJ2-3): DGGITQSPKYLFRKEGQNVTLSCEQNLNHDAMYWYRQDPGQGLRLIYYSQIVNDFQKGDIAEGYSVSREKKESFPLTVTSAQKNPTAFYLCASNTGMGTQYFGPGTRLTVL.

This clone showed up just a few times. The chain joins TRBV14 to TRBJ2-7, with 10 positions matching TRBD2. The CDR3 has 15 residues. Losses at the gene ends were 3 bases for V and 0 bases for J; bases not matched to a gene: 2. CDR1 is SGHDN and CDR2 is FVKESK in the germline V gene. In DNA, the CDR3 is TGTGCCAGCAGCCAGGTAGCGGGGGGCTCCTACGAGCAGTACTTC. It specifies CASSQVAGGSYEQYF.

The chain links TRBV5-6 to TRBJ2-7, with TRBD2 as a possible D gene (6 bases). Germline loops: CDR1 SGHDT, CDR2 YYEEEE. V lost 7 bases and J lost 4, with 18 bases in between. CDR3 length: 14 residues. DNA for the CDR3: TGTGCCAGCCTCTACTCGGGCGGAGGGTACGAGCAGTACTTC. The encoded protein is CASLYSGGGYEQYF.

The rearrangement uses TRBV24-1 and TRBJ2-3; 8 bases are a match to TRBD2. CDR3 length equals 15 residues. Trimming took 5 bases from V and 6 from J; bases not matched to a gene: 9. Germline values: CDR1 KGHDR, CDR2 SFDVKD. The CDR3: CATSAGTSDSDTQYF. CDR3 sequence (DNA): TGTGCCACCAGTGCGGGGACTAGTGATTCGGATACGCAGTATTTT.

The rearrangement links TRBV5-6 to TRBJ2-4, with a possible D match to TRBD2 (5 bases). The V end lost 3 bases, the J end lost 9 bases, and 13 bases lay between the germline ends. The CDR3 spans 13 residues. The germline V gene has CDR1 SGHDT and CDR2 YYEEEE. CDR3 residues: CASSSTTPPIQYF. The CDR3 DNA follows: TGTGCCAGCAGCTCGACTACCCCTCCCATTCAGTACTTC. The full variable domain, completed using reference TRBV5-6 and TRBJ2-4, is DAGVTQSPTHLIKTRGQQVTLRCSPKSGHDTVSWYQQALGQGPQFIFQYYEEEERQRGNFPDRFSGHQFPNYSSELNVNALLLGDSALYLCASSSTTPPIQYFGAGTRLSVL.

This chain links TRBV3-1 (or the pseudogene TRBV3-2) with TRBJ1-1; D not resolved. The CDR3 is 14 residues long. V lost 1 base, J lost 1 base, and 7 bases lay in between. The germline V gene encodes CDR1 LGHDT and CDR2 YNNKEL (reference sequence). The CDR3 reads CASSQGNSNTEAFF. The CDR3 DNA sequence: TGTGCCAGCAGCCAAGGTAACTCGAACACTGAAGCTTTCTTT.

The rearrangement links TRBV11-2 to TRBJ2-2; 7 bases align to TRBD1. The CDR3 sequence is 15 residues long. Trimming cost V 5 bases and J 4 bases; bases outside gene matches: 7. Germline V gene sequence: CDR1 SGHAT, CDR2 FQNNGV. CDR3 coding DNA: TGTGCCAGCAGCCAAGGACAGGAGTTCACCGGGGAGCTGTTTTTT. It translates to CASSQGQEFTGELFF.

V gene TRBV19 combines with J gene TRBJ1-6; perhaps TRBD1 as D (6 bases). The germline V gene has CDR1 LNHDA and CDR2 SQIVND (reference sequence). The CDR3 sequence is 17 residues long. V dropped 7 bases and J dropped 10 bases, with 26 bases sitting between them. The CDR3 here is CASTPFGTFGGSSPLHF. As DNA, the CDR3 is TGTGCCAGTACTCCCTTCGGGACATTCGGCGGATCATCACCCCTCCACTTT.

V is TRBV3-1 (or the pseudogene TRBV3-2) and J is TRBJ2-1, with D perhaps matching TRBD2 (6 bases). Germline CDR1 reads LGHDT; CDR2 reads YNNKEL (reference sequence). Trimming took off 4 bases at V and 7 bases at J, with 14 bases between the two ends. The CDR3 is 14 amino acids. CDR3 region: CASSLGLKTNEQFF. DNA of the CDR3: TGTGCCAGCAGCCTAGGACTAAAAACTAATGAGCAGTTCTTC.

This chain links TRBV7-3 with TRBJ2-5, with TRBD2 matching 7 bases. Germline V CDR1 and CDR2: SGHTA, FQGTGA. With V trimmed by 4 bases and J by 1 base, 3 bases remained unmatched. The CDR3 is 14 amino acids. In DNA, the CDR3 is TGTGCCAGCAGCTCAACGGGGGGCCAAGAGACCCAGTACTTC. Its translation is CASSSTGGQETQYF.

This chain links TRBV5-1 with TRBJ2-7, with D perhaps matching TRBD1 (5 bases). Per germline, CDR1 SGHRS and CDR2 YFSETQ. The CDR3 totals 13 residues. The V end lost 6 bases, the J end lost 4 bases, and 14 bases lay between the germline ends. The CDR3 spells CASNLDREYEQYF. CDR3 coding DNA: TGCGCCAGCAATCTCGACAGAGAATACGAGCAGTACTTC.

This rearrangement joins TRBV19 to TRBJ1-2; perhaps TRBD1 as D (5 bases). The CDR3 is made up of 15 amino acids. Trimming pared 2 bases from V and 4 bases from J, leaving 14 bases between. Germline assignment: CDR1 LNHDA and CDR2 SQIVND (reference sequence). This chain's CDR3 is CASSIKTVSFYGYTF. The DNA for the CDR3 is TGTGCCAGTAGTATAAAGACAGTCTCGTTCTATGGCTACACCTTC.

The CDR3 spells CASSTHRETPYGYTF. DNA of the CDR3: TGTGCCAGCAGCACTCACAGGGAAACCCCCTATGGCTACACCTTC. The chain carries TRBV11-2 and TRBJ1-2, with D maybe TRBD1 (6 bases). CDR1 SGHAT and CDR2 FQNNGV come from the germline V gene. This CDR3 region has 15 residues. V lost 5 bases and J 4 bases, leaving 17 bases between the germline ends.

V and J are TRBV10-3 and TRBJ2-1, with no clear D. Germline lookup yields CDR1 ENHRY and CDR2 SYGVKD. The CDR3 covers 12 residues. V lost 3 bases and J 8 bases, leaving 8 bases between the germline ends. CDR3 amino acids: CAISDPSDEQFF. The CDR3 nucleotides are TGTGCCATCAGTGACCCTAGTGATGAGCAGTTCTTC.

In this sample, this clone turned up once. J is TRBJ1-5 and V is TRBV15, with TRBD1 matching 8 bases. With V trimmed by 5 bases and J by 0 bases, 3 bases remained unmatched. The length of the CDR3 is 15 residues. The germline gives CDR1 LNHNV, CDR2 YYDKDF (reference sequence). CDR3: CATSLGTGSNQPQHF. The CDR3 bases are TGTGCCACCAGCCTAGGGACAGGTAGCAATCAGCCCCAGCATTTT.

The chain joins TRBV5-1 to TRBJ2-5; a weak D match, TRBD1 (6 bases). The CDR3 has 15 amino acids. Germline CDR1 and CDR2: SGHRS and YFSETQ. Trimming stripped 1 base from V and 5 bases from J, with 15 bases between. The CDR3 nucleotides read TGCGCCAGCAGCTTGTTGAGGGGAAGGGGGGAGACCCAGTACTTC. This codes for CASSLLRGRGETQYF.

The rearrangement links TRBV2 to TRBJ2-1, with 7 nucleotides matching TRBD1. CDR1 and CDR2 from the germline V gene are SNHLY and FYNNEI. CDR3 length: 16 amino acids. The V and J ends lost 4 bases and 0 bases, in that order; junction bases with no gene match: 6. The CDR3 bases are TGTGCCAGCAGTGGAAACAGGGGTATCTCCTACAATGAGCAGTTCTTC. It is translated as CASSGNRGISYNEQFF. Looking up the rest from reference TRBV2 and TRBJ2-1 gives the full variable domain: EPEVTQTPSHQVTQMGQEVILRCVPISNHLYFYWYRQILGQKVEFLVSFYNNEISEKSEIFDDQFSVERPDGSNFTLKIRSTKLEDSAMYFCASSGNRGISYNEQFFGPGTRLTVL.

The gene calls are TRBV7-9 and TRBJ1-4; no definite D call. Trimming left V 3 bases short and J 3 bases short, with 11 bases between. Germline V gives CDR1 SEHNR, CDR2 FQNEAQ (reference sequence). The CDR3 covers 15 residues. In DNA form, the CDR3 reads TGTGCCAGCAGCTTTCTCACAGACGCTAATGAAAAACTGTTTTTT. Translated: CASSFLTDANEKLFF.

DNA for the CDR3: TGTGCCAGCAGCCCCCAAGAAGCGGGAGGCGAGACCCAGTACTTC. Amino acids: CASSPQEAGGETQYF. V is TRBV4-2 and J is TRBJ2-5, with 9 positions matching TRBD2. CDR1 LGHNA and CDR2 YNFKEQ come from the germline V gene. The CDR3 is 15 amino acids. The junction had 8 bases not matched to a gene; V was cut back by 4 bases and J by 5 bases.